This entry concerns a single TCR beta chain. The source of the sample is a study of blood T cells in healthy people across ages. A second about 6 to 11 cycle PCR used barcoded and J-beta primers. TCRdb called the 5' RACE reads again in MiXCR, with one record for every CDR3 protein. The data show 450,000 to 650,000 distinct CDR3 sequences, 24% seen once. These data were likewise used in another study, on T cells of mothers and their children. That source reports: Samples were provided by three healthy Caucasian mothers and their six children. RNA was extracted, and all of it went into cDNA synthesis at about 1.4 ug per 15 ul. Second-PCR amplification with M1S added sample barcodes and 2-4 random nucleotides.

The sequence came from a boy aged 10-17 years in good health. The sample consisted of blood.

CDR3 nucleotide sequence: TGTGCCAGTCAATTCCGGGACAGAGCCTACAATGAGCAGTTCTTC. Translating gives CASQFRDRAYNEQFF. V gene TRBV6-2 or TRBV6-3 combines with J gene TRBJ2-1, with TRBD1 matching over 7 bases. Per the germline V gene, CDR1 is MNHEY and CDR2 is SVGEGT. J was trimmed by 2 bases and V by 9 bases; bases with no gene match: 10. The CDR3 contains 15 residues.